A single sample gave rise to the 15 T cell receptor beta chains below, sequenced in a study of blood T cells in healthy people across ages. A second PCR, run for about 6 to 11 cycles, used a sample-barcoded 5' primer plus a J-beta primer mix. TCRdb reprocessed the 5' RACE reads with MiXCR, giving one entry per CDR3 protein. Of about 1.1 million distinct CDR3 sequences in the sample, about two fifths were seen once. Sequencing used blood. Receptors originate from a man younger than 30 in good health.

The chain uses TRBV20-1 and TRBJ1-2; 7 nucleotides agree with TRBD1. Trimming at V came to 6 bases and at J to 5 bases, leaving 24 bases not matched to a gene. CDR1 and CDR2 (germline): DFQATT, SNEGSKA (reference sequence). CDR3 length: 18 amino acids. Here the CDR3 DNA reads TGCAGTGCCCGGACCTTTTCTTTAGCCGGGACAGCTGTATATGGCTACACCTTC. This translates into CSARTFSLAGTAVYGYTF.

This clonotype was counted a few times. V is TRBV14 and J is TRBJ1-2; D possibly corresponds to TRBD1 (6 bases). This CDR3 comprises 14 residues. With 5 bases removed from V and 6 bases from J, the gap between germline ends came to 16 bases. Germline lookup yields CDR1 SGHDN and CDR2 FVKESK. CDR3 sequence (DNA): TGTGCCAGCAGCGGTTGGGACAACACGGATGGCTACACCTTC. It yields the protein CASSGWDNTDGYTF.

This chain joins TRBV6-1 and TRBJ1-2; weak D call: TRBD1 (5 bases). V gave up 6 bases and J gave up 5 bases, with 19 bases separating them. Per germline, CDR1 MNHNS and CDR2 SASEGT. CDR3 length: 15 amino acids. For the CDR3, the DNA is TGTGCCAGCAGGGGCGGCCTCGGGACCGATTATGGCTACACCTTC. It codes for CASRGGLGTDYGYTF.

This chain connects TRBV7-9 to TRBJ2-4; possibly TRBD1 for D (6 bases). The end of the DNA is better explained by TRBJ2-7, so the J call may be wrong. The CDR3 contains 14 residues. Per the germline V gene, CDR1 is SEHNR and CDR2 is FQNEAQ (reference sequence). CDR3 nucleotides: TGTGCCAGCACCTCTGGGACAAACACCTACGAGCAGTACTTC. Translating it yields CASTSGTNTYEQYF.

In this sample, this clonotype turned up a few times. This sequence joins TRBV6-6 and TRBJ2-7, with D perhaps given as TRBD1 or TRBD2 (5 bases each). V lost 6 bases and J 4 bases, leaving 10 bases between the germline ends. Per the germline V gene, CDR1 is MNHNY and CDR2 is SVGAGI (reference sequence). CDR3 size: 12 residues. The CDR3 protein is CASSNGGYEQYF. The CDR3 nucleotides are TGTGCCAGCAGCAATGGGGGTTACGAGCAGTACTTC.

A single count supports this clonotype. Its ends do not fully match the called genes, so a read error is possible. J is TRBJ1-2 and V is TRBV20-1; D gene uncertain. The CDR3 runs 14 residues. Germline V gene lookup returns CDR1 DFQATT and CDR2 SNEGSKA (reference sequence). This chain's CDR3 is CSTRHGITLDGHTF. The CDR3 DNA reads as TGCAGTACTAGACATGGGATAACCCTGGATGGCCACACCTTC.

The chain links TRBV9 to TRBJ2-5; D remains unclear. Trimming stripped 3 bases from V and 7 bases from J, with 13 bases between. CDR1 and CDR2 (germline): SGDLS, YYNGEE. CDR3 length: 13 residues. The CDR3 protein is CASSGAPVGTQYF. The CDR3 DNA reads as TGTGCCAGCAGCGGAGCTCCGGTAGGGACCCAGTACTTC.

The chain uses TRBV3-1 and TRBJ1-1, with a possible D match to TRBD1 (5 bases). This CDR3 is built from 15 residues. The germline V and J ends were trimmed by 1 base and 1 base, with 10 bases remaining between them. Germline V gives CDR1 LGHDT, CDR2 YNNKEL (reference sequence). CDR3: CASSQVGEANTEAFF. CDR3 DNA: TGTGCCAGCAGCCAAGTGGGGGAGGCGAACACTGAAGCTTTCTTT.

This clonotype was observed a few times. The rearrangement uses TRBV6-2 or TRBV6-3 and TRBJ1-6; no clear D gene. Trimming took off 0 bases at V and 7 bases at J, with 13 bases between the two ends. From germline, CDR1 is MNHEY and CDR2 SVGEGT. The CDR3 covers 16 residues. The CDR3: CASSYSGNSPNSPLHF. Here the CDR3 DNA reads TGTGCCAGCAGTTACTCGGGCAATTCGCCGAATTCACCCCTCCACTTT.

As concerns this clonotype: At one end, the junction sequence differs from germline, possibly due to a read error. The gene calls are TRBV6-2 or TRBV6-3 and TRBJ2-3, with unresolved D. CDR3 length equals 16 residues. Germline lookup yields CDR1 MNHEY and CDR2 SVGEGT. The CDR3 DNA sequence: TGTGCCAGCACTTACCAAGGGCGGTCTTACACAGATACGCAGTATTTT. It translates to CASTYQGRSYTDTQYF.

This clonotype has a single count. The chain recombines TRBV4-2 with TRBJ2-2, with 10 positions matching TRBD2. The J segment lost 6 bases and the V segment lost 6 bases, leaving 13 bases of the junction unmatched. Germline V gives CDR1 LGHNA, CDR2 YNFKEQ. CDR3 size: 17 residues. The CDR3 spells CASSKTTGTSEAGELFF. CDR3 DNA: TGTGCCAGCAGTAAAACTACCGGGACTAGCGAGGCCGGGGAGCTGTTTTTT.

Only a few counts were recorded for this clonotype. This chain uses TRBV6-2 or TRBV6-3 with TRBJ2-7; D is tentatively TRBD1 or TRBD2 (5 bases each). Trimming pared 7 bases from V and 2 bases from J, leaving 15 bases between. Germline loops: CDR1 MNHEY, CDR2 SVGEGT. The CDR3 has 14 residues. The CDR3 loop reads CASTGDEGTYEQYF. Written as DNA, the CDR3 is TGTGCCAGCACCGGGGACGAAGGAACCTACGAGCAGTACTTC.

The chain has TRBV6-5 and TRBJ2-2; 8 positions match TRBD1. Trimming took 4 bases from V and 6 from J; bases not matched to a gene: 7. Germline V CDR1 and CDR2: MNHEY, SVGAGI. This CDR3 contains 15 residues. Here the CDR3 DNA reads TGTGCCAGCAGTTTCCGACAGGGGAGTTCCGGGGAGCTGTTTTTT. Translation: CASSFRQGSSGELFF.

The V and J genes are TRBV18 and TRBJ2-7, with D unclear. CDR1 is KGHSH, CDR2 LQKENI, per germline. The V and J ends lost 1 base and 2 bases respectively, with 15 bases between them. The CDR3 spans 16 residues. Written as DNA, the CDR3 is TGTGCCAGCTCACCACTACCGCCCCCAGGCACCTACGAGCAGTACTTC. Protein product: CASSPLPPPGTYEQYF. Combining the CDR3 with reference TRBV18 and TRBJ2-7 gives the whole variable domain NAGVMQNPRHLVRRRGQEARLRCSPMKGHSHVYWYRQLPEEGLKFMVYLQKENIIDESGMPKERFSAEFPKEGPSILRIQQVVRGDSAAYFCASSPLPPPGTYEQYFGPGTRLTVT.

This clonotype occurred a few times. The V and J genes are TRBV18 and TRBJ2-3; D gene uncertain. Germline V lookup: CDR1 KGHSH, CDR2 LQKENI. The germline V and J ends were trimmed by 0 bases and 1 base, with 17 bases remaining between them. This CDR3 comprises 18 residues. The chain's CDR3 is CASSPPNRGLGGTDTQYF. CDR3 nucleotide sequence: TGTGCCAGCTCACCACCGAACCGTGGTCTAGGTGGCACAGATACGCAGTATTTT.